This T cell receptor (beta chain) was captured in a study of cytomegalovirus exposure and HLA in healthy donors. General observations from the study: A later analysis linked a missense variant in DCLRE1C to the trimming of TCR beta V and J genes. The authors judged a highly shared variant cluster likely a sequencing artifact. The study recorded 150 to 200 TCR beta chains that were cytomegalovirus-associated.

It was with 60 Vbeta and 13 Jbeta primers that the PCR ran. Using immunoSEQ multiplex PCR, the repertoire was profiled, and TCRdb retains in-frame clones only, with some absent. The data contain roughly 240,000 clones, 82% of them singletons. Trimming pared 5 bases from V and 10 bases from J, leaving 14 bases between. Germline assignment: CDR1 LNHDA and CDR2 SQIVND (reference sequence). The CDR3 covers 12 residues. Note on this clone: Antigen unknown.

The chain carries TRBV19 and TRBJ1-1; D might be TRBD1 (5 bases). The TCR was taken from a woman between 35 and 50 years old in good health and CMV-seropositive. The sample was PBMCs. The CDR3 region is CASSVGGVGAFF. The CDR3 DNA is TGTGCCAGTAGTGTGGGGGGGGTCGGAGCTTTCTTT.